These 13 T cell receptor beta chains were all obtained from the same sample, sequenced in a study of molecular identifiers for immune sequencing clone quantification. One entry per CDR3 protein, called by TCRdb with MiXCR from the PCR reads. The sample has about 35,000 distinct CDR3 sequences, approximately 19% seen once. The sample taken for sequencing was naive CD8+ T cells from blood, with Jurkat cell RNA spiked in. Specified subset: FACS-sorted CD8+CD4-CCR7+CD45RA+ naive T cells. These receptors came from a human donor in good health. Some libraries in this study had Jurkat cell RNA spiked in.

A few counts support this clonotype. This chain uses TRBV27 with TRBJ1-5, with D hard to call. Trimming left V 6 bases short and J 6 bases short, with 12 bases between. Germline loops: CDR1 MNHEY, CDR2 SMNVEV (reference sequence). The length of the CDR3 is 13 residues. The CDR3 DNA follows: TGTGCCAGCAGCCTACGATTTGGTCAGCCCCAGCATTTT. This translates into CASSLRFGQPQHF.

This clonotype was seen ten or more times. This chain's CDR3 is CASSPGALFEQYF. In DNA form, the CDR3 reads TGTGCCAGCAGCCCGGGCGCCCTCTTCGAGCAGTACTTC. The chain carries TRBV11-2 and TRBJ2-7; D remains ambiguous. Deletions cut 5 bases from V and 6 bases from J, with 14 bases between. Per germline, CDR1 SGHAT and CDR2 FQNNGV. This CDR3 has 13 amino acids.

This clonotype was counted many times. The rearrangement uses TRBV30 and TRBJ2-1; D remains ambiguous. Germline CDR1 and CDR2: GTSNPN and SVGIG (reference sequence). Trimming shortened V by 5 bases and J by 7 bases, and 12 bases separated the two germline ends. This CDR3 contains 12 residues. The CDR3 DNA sequence: TGTGCCTGGGCCTATCAGAGTAATGAGCAGTTCTTC. It yields the protein CAWAYQSNEQFF.

There are a few counts of this clonotype. The chain is built from TRBV23-1 and TRBJ1-2; D is undetermined. TRBV23-1 is an ORF; its function is uncertain. Deletions cut 2 bases from V and 1 base from J, with 14 bases between. This CDR3 is 16 amino acids long. The CDR3 bases are TGCGCCAGCAGTCAACCCTGGAAGTCGTTTAACTATGGCTACACCTTC. Protein: CASSQPWKSFNYGYTF.

This clonotype was counted many times. The gene calls are TRBV7-6 and TRBJ2-3; no reliable D call. CDR3 length equals 14 residues. From germline, CDR1 is SGHVS and CDR2 FNYEAQ. V shed 1 base and J shed 6 bases, with 11 bases lying between them. In nucleotides, the CDR3 is TGTGCCAGCAGCTTAGTGTGGGGATCGGATACGCAGTATTTT. Translated, it gives CASSLVWGSDTQYF.

This clonotype was found many times. The chain couples TRBV7-9 to TRBJ2-3; D may be TRBD1 or TRBD2 (5 bases each). The CDR3 contains 14 residues. CDR1 is SEHNR and CDR2 is FQNEAQ in the germline V gene (reference sequence). V gave up 6 bases and J gave up 5 bases, with 15 bases separating them. The CDR3 is CASSSPGAQDTQYF. DNA of the CDR3: TGTGCCAGCAGTTCTCCCGGGGCCCAAGATACGCAGTATTTT.

The chain recombines TRBV4-3 with TRBJ2-7; no clear D. CDR1 is LGHNA, CDR2 YSLEER, per germline. Trimming left V 1 base short and J 2 bases short, with 12 bases between. The CDR3 has 15 amino acids. CDR3 in DNA: TGCGCCAGCAGCCAAGGGTATGCCGGTACCTACGAGCAGTACTTC. This translates into CASSQGYAGTYEQYF.

This clonotype showed up just a few times. One end of the junction varies from germline; a read error may be responsible. The chain joins TRBV29-1 to TRBJ2-2, with TRBD1 matching over 9 bases. Per germline, CDR1 SQVTM and CDR2 ANQGSEA. The CDR3 totals 16 residues. The CDR3 spells CSVEGTGTGNTGELLF. CDR3 in DNA: TGCAGCGTTGAAGGGACGGGGACAGGGAACACCGGGGAGCTGCTTTTT.

On this clonotype itself: This clone may be a read error of a much larger clone one base away. J is TRBJ2-5 and V is TRBV12-3 or TRBV12-4; weak D call: TRBD1 (5 bases). The CDR3 is 13 amino acids. Between the trimmed V and J ends, which lost 8 bases and 9 bases, there was a span of 19 bases. For the CDR3, the DNA is TGTGCCAGCGGTATATCAGGGTTAGGGTCCCAGTACTTC. Translation: CASGISGLGSQYF.

This clonotype was recorded a few times. The DNA for the CDR3 is TGTGCCAGCAGTTCCCCGTTCAGAAGACAGGGCAGGAACCCAGATACGCAGTATTTT. Translating gives CASSSPFRRQGRNPDTQYF. The chain uses TRBV27 and TRBJ2-3; 7 positions agree with TRBD1. The V and J ends lost 4 bases and 4 bases, in that order; junction bases with no gene match: 20. CDR3 length: 19 residues. Germline values: CDR1 MNHEY, CDR2 SMNVEV (reference sequence).

The rearrangement links TRBV7-9 to TRBJ1-1; D is unresolved. Germline V CDR1 and CDR2: SEHNR, FQNEAQ (reference sequence). Trimming pared 5 bases from V and 5 bases from J, leaving 18 bases between. CDR3 length: 15 residues. CDR3 amino acids: CASSHEGGDRTEAFF. In nucleotides, the CDR3 is TGTGCCAGCAGCCACGAGGGCGGGGATCGGACTGAAGCTTTCTTT.

The table lists this clonotype with many counts. The chain has TRBV7-9 and TRBJ2-6, with 8 bases lining up with TRBD2. CDR1 SEHNR and CDR2 FQNEAQ come from the germline V gene (reference sequence). CDR3 length: 16 residues. The V and J ends lost 4 bases and 4 bases, in that order; junction bases with no gene match: 6. CDR3 DNA: TGTGCCAGCAGCTCAGGCGGGGGGTACGGGGCCAACGTCCTGACTTTC. Amino acid sequence: CASSSGGGYGANVLTF.

The rearrangement joins TRBV2 to TRBJ2-7; D perhaps matches TRBD2 (5 bases). V lost 2 bases and J lost 12, with 29 bases in between. The CDR3 runs to 17 residues. Germline V CDR1 and CDR2: SNHLY, FYNNEI. The CDR3 sequence: CASSESIVEGSRLRGYF. CDR3 nucleotides: TGTGCCAGCAGTGAATCTATAGTTGAGGGTTCGAGACTACGAGGGTACTTC.